One T cell receptor (beta chain) is described in this entry. Treatment meaning: randomized to nivolumab then ipilimumab (arm A) or the reverse (arm B). The source of the sample is a study of sequential checkpoint blockade in melanoma. The V segment lost 1 base and the J segment 5 bases; nucleotides outside the gene matches: 13. This CDR3 has 18 residues. Germline values: CDR1 SGHDN, CDR2 FVKESK. The repertoire was sequenced with immunoSEQ multiplex PCR; TCRdb's copy has only in-frame clones and lacks some. The repertoire holds about 6,700 clones, roughly a quarter seen once, with approximately 8.7% in the top ten.

Sample: tumor tissue (inferred from file names), taken from a patient given nivolumab and ipilimumab in sequence. The rearrangement uses TRBV14 and TRBJ2-7, with TRBD2 identical over 11 bases. This receptor was taken from a human donor with melanoma. The CDR3, as DNA: TGTGCCAGCAGCCAAGGGTTTTGGGTAGCGGGAGGGCCCAACGAGCAGTACGTC. Encoded protein: CASSQGFWVAGGPNEQYV.